This T cell receptor beta chain comes out of a study of graft-versus-host responses after intestinal transplantation. Overall study: All recipients got anti-thymocyte globulin induction, then tacrolimus and steroids for roughly three years.

CDR3 length: 14 residues. The V gene end was trimmed by 8 bases and the J gene end by 6 bases; junction bases not matched to a gene: 7. Per germline, CDR1 MDHEN and CDR2 SYDVKM. Data came from immunoSEQ multiplex PCR; TCRdb stores just in-frame clones and leaves some out. The sample carries about 90,000 clones, over 90% recorded once. Notes on this clone: Its antigen is as yet unknown.

Overall study findings and caveats: Allograft graft-versus-host to host-versus-graft clonal ratios ran high in patients with graft-donor T cell macrochimerism. GvH clones occurred in recipient marrow; some first appeared in ileum or blood.

This TCR came from a human donor who was the organ donor for an intestinal transplant. V and J are TRBV28 and TRBJ2-2, with 9 nucleotides matching TRBD1. This specimen was unstimulated CD4+ T cells sorted from spleen or lymph node cells, taken before transplant. The CDR3 nucleotides read TGTGCCAGCGGATACAGGGGGCTTGCCGGGGAGCTGTTTTTT. Translating gives CASGYRGLAGELFF.